This T cell receptor (beta chain) was identified during a study of T cell clusters in autoimmune cytopenias. TRB amplification used roughly 250 ng of peripheral blood genomic DNA. One tube held mixed TRB-A and TRB-B primer pools for touch-down PCR. TCRdb re-called the multiplex PCR reads; every CDR3 protein appears as one record, without DNA. The sample data list several hundred distinct CDR3 sequences. Germline V CDR1 and CDR2: SGDLS, YYNGEE. This CDR3 is 15 amino acids long. Judged by frequency, this clonotype is medium-sized. The same sample was also used in a study of T cell repertoires in aging, cancer and after chemotherapy. Per that study: Compared with age-matched healthy donors, untreated hematological or solid cancer patients showed higher blood TCR clonality. Healthy donors lost TCR diversity with age mainly through richness, cancer patients through richness and evenness.

This receptor was taken from a human donor with chronic lymphocytic leukemia. Sequenced sample: peripheral blood. V is TRBV9 and J is TRBJ2-2; TCRdb proposes TRBD2, but this gene call is untestable without DNA. The CDR3 spells CASSVGSGPSGELFF.